This T cell receptor (beta chain) was captured in a study of T cell changes during pregnancy in multiple sclerosis. The CDR3 consists of 16 residues. With V trimmed by 5 bases and J by 10 bases, 9 bases remained unmatched. Germline values: CDR1 LGHNA, CDR2 YSLEER. Repertoires were generated with immunoSEQ multiplex PCR, while TCRdb's copy carries only in-frame clones and drops some. This table holds some 63,000 clones, around nine tenths found once. This clone was detected only once. The sample was peripheral blood, taken before pregnancy. This chain joins TRBV4-3 and TRBJ2-1, with 15 nucleotides matching TRBD2. The sequence was collected from a female donor with multiple sclerosis, enrolled in a pregnancy study. CDR3 DNA: TGCGCCAGCAGCACGCGGACTAGCGGGGGGGTGTTGGAGCAGTTCTTC. Encoded protein: CASSTRTSGGVLEQFF.